The 30 T cell receptor beta chains given below trace back to one sample, sequenced in a study of blood T cells in healthy people across ages. For the second PCR, which ran for roughly 6 to 12 cycles, a sample-barcoded 5' primer and a J-beta primer mix were used. One entry per CDR3 protein, called by TCRdb with MiXCR from the 5' RACE reads. The data show some 1.4 million distinct CDR3 sequences, 40% to 50% seen once. The sequenced sample was blood. Receptor source: a woman aged 18 to 35 in good health.

This chain connects TRBV6-5 to TRBJ2-4; possible D gene TRBD2, 6 bases. V lost 2 bases, J lost 5 bases, and 10 bases lay in between. The CDR3 totals 14 residues. CDR1 MNHEY and CDR2 SVGAGI come from the germline V gene. CDR3 bases: TGTGCCAGCAGTTACGCGGGGCTCGAAAACATTCAGTACTTC. Protein sequence: CASSYAGLENIQYF.

The rearrangement links TRBV7-3 to TRBJ2-2, with 11 bases fitting TRBD2. The CDR3 length is 17 residues. Trimming cost V 3 bases and J 3 bases; bases outside gene matches: 6. Germline V gene data show CDR1 as SGHTA and CDR2 as FQGTGA. The DNA of the CDR3 is TGTGCCAGCAGCTTCCCCCTAGCGGGGGGAGACACCGGGGAGCTGTTTTTT. Protein sequence: CASSFPLAGGDTGELFF.

Comment on this clonotype: No conserved phenylalanine or tryptophan is present at the end of the CDR3, so a read error is the likely explanation. The rearrangement links TRBV30 to TRBJ1-2, with D uncertain. This CDR3 is 12 amino acids long. Per the germline V gene, CDR1 is GTSNPN and CDR2 is SVGIG (reference sequence). Trimming cost V 1 base and J 6 bases, with 9 bases left between them. The CDR3 DNA sequence: TGTGCCTGGAGTGGCGGATATAATGGCTACACCATC. It translates to CAWSGGYNGYTI.

This rearrangement joins TRBV29-1 to TRBJ1-1; D gene ambiguous. V lost 1 base and J lost 0, with 6 bases in between. The CDR3 loop spans 13 amino acids. Per germline, CDR1 SQVTM and CDR2 ANQGSEA. The CDR3 nucleotides read TGCAGCGTTGAAGTCGTGCTGAACACTGAAGCTTTCTTT. Its translation: CSVEVVLNTEAFF.

V gene TRBV20-1 combines with J gene TRBJ1-1; D is perhaps TRBD1 (5 bases). The CDR3 sequence is 13 residues long. Germline assignment: CDR1 DFQATT and CDR2 SNEGSKA (reference sequence). The V end was cut by 4 bases, the J end by 0 bases, with 9 bases between. The CDR3 DNA reads as TGCAGTGCTAAAGGGGTGGTGAACACTGAAGCTTTCTTT. Encoded protein: CSAKGVVNTEAFF.

The V and J genes are TRBV2 and TRBJ2-7, with D unresolved. This CDR3 spans 13 amino acids. CDR1 and CDR2 (germline): SNHLY, FYNNEI. V dropped 6 bases and J dropped 1 base, with 10 bases sitting between them. The CDR3 region is CASRGSRSYEQYF. The CDR3 bases are TGTGCCAGCAGAGGAAGCCGATCCTACGAGCAGTACTTC. The whole variable domain, remainder taken from reference TRBV2 and TRBJ2-7, is EPEVTQTPSHQVTQMGQEVILRCVPISNHLYFYWYRQILGQKVEFLVSFYNNEISEKSEIFDDQFSVERPDGSNFTLKIRSTKLEDSAMYFCASRGSRSYEQYFGPGTRLTVT.

The V gene is TRBV6-5, the J gene TRBJ2-1, with 10 nucleotides matching TRBD2. The J call may not be correct, given that the DNA end is closer to TRBJ2-7. The CDR3 covers 17 residues. The germline CDR1 and CDR2 sequences are MNHEY and SVGAGI. The CDR3 spells CASSYSPAGGPHNEQYF. CDR3 nucleotide sequence: TGTGCCAGCAGTTACTCCCCAGCGGGAGGGCCCCACAATGAGCAGTACTTC.

In DNA form, the CDR3 reads TGTGCCAGCACCCCCCAAAGACAGGGGTTTGGCTACACCTTC. Translated, it gives CASTPQRQGFGYTF. This rearrangement joins TRBV12-3 or TRBV12-4 to TRBJ1-2, with 8 bases that match TRBD1. V was pared by 7 bases and J by 7 bases, with 11 bases of the junction left unmatched. The CDR3 contains 14 residues.

The gene calls are TRBV4-1 and TRBJ1-1; unclear D gene. The CDR3 spans 14 residues. Germline V CDR1 and CDR2: MGHRA, YSYEKL. Trimming left V 0 bases short and J 1 base short, with 6 bases between. CDR3 DNA sequence: TGCGCCAGCAGCCAAGAAGGGTGGAACACTGAAGCTTTCTTT. This codes for CASSQEGWNTEAFF.

This sequence joins TRBV7-2 and TRBJ2-5; TRBD2 agrees at 8 bases. The V gene's germline CDR1 is SGHTA and CDR2 FQGNSA. This CDR3 has 20 residues. The V segment lost 5 bases and the J segment 2 bases; nucleotides outside the gene matches: 22. The CDR3 is CASSPRWHSRAGDSQETQYF. CDR3 bases: TGTGCCAGCAGCCCAAGGTGGCATTCACGAGCGGGAGATTCACAAGAGACCCAGTACTTC. Complete variable domain (other parts from reference TRBV7-2 and TRBJ2-5): GAGVSQSPSNKVTEKGKDVELRCDPISGHTALYWYRQSLGQGLEFLIYFQGNSAPDKSGLPSDRFSAERTGGSVSTLTIQRTQQEDSAVYLCASSPRWHSRAGDSQETQYFGPGTRLLVL.

The rearrangement joins TRBV12-3 or TRBV12-4 to TRBJ2-3; D might be TRBD2 (6 bases). The CDR3 contains 15 residues. V was pared by 5 bases and J by 2 bases, with 14 bases between. CDR3 sequence (DNA): TGTGCCAGCAGTGGGACTCGACCTATCACAGATACGCAGTATTTT. Translation: CASSGTRPITDTQYF.

In this sample, this clonotype turned up a few times. CDR3 residues: CSGGRALNHHEQYF. CDR3 nucleotides: TGCAGCGGGGGCCGTGCGTTAAACCACCACGAGCAGTACTTC. This chain connects TRBV29-1 to TRBJ2-4, with D possibly being TRBD1 (5 bases). The J call may be mistaken, given a closer DNA end match to TRBJ2-7. The germline V gene encodes CDR1 SQVTM and CDR2 ANQGSEA. The CDR3 runs to 14 residues.

This clonotype has more than one count but fewer than ten. The chain links TRBV7-2 to TRBJ1-1; TRBD1 aligns across 7 bases. The germline CDR1 and CDR2 sequences are SGHTA and FQGNSA. The CDR3 runs 18 residues. Trimming at V came to 1 base and at J to 0 bases, leaving 11 bases not matched to a gene. The CDR3 protein is CASSLVLMGQYMNTEAFF. The CDR3 region has the DNA TGTGCCAGCAGCTTAGTATTAATGGGACAGTACATGAACACTGAAGCTTTCTTT.

This clonotype showed up just a few times. V gene TRBV15 combines with J gene TRBJ2-1, with TRBD2 identical over 11 bases. Germline loops: CDR1 LNHNV, CDR2 YYDKDF (reference sequence). The CDR3 is made up of 16 amino acids. The J segment lost 8 bases and the V segment lost 0 bases, leaving 6 bases of the junction unmatched. CDR3 coding DNA: TGTGCCACCAGCAGAGATAGCGGGAGGGCCTCGGATGAGCAGTTCTTC. Encoded protein: CATSRDSGRASDEQFF. Combining the CDR3 with reference TRBV15 and TRBJ2-1 gives the whole variable domain DAMVIQNPRYQVTQFGKPVTLSCSQTLNHNVMYWYQQKSSQAPKLLFHYYDKDFNNEADTPDNFQSRRPNTSFCFLDIRSPGLGDTAMYLCATSRDSGRASDEQFFGPGTRLTVL.

In its sample, this clonotype was seen a few times. The J gene is TRBJ2-3, the V gene TRBV20-1; 16 nucleotides align to TRBD2. V was clipped by 6 bases and J by 2 bases; unmatched bases: 11. CDR3 size: 18 residues. Germline CDR1 DFQATT, CDR2 SNEGSKA (reference sequence). The CDR3 DNA reads as TGCAGTGCCGAGGGACTAGCGGGAGGGCCCGAAAACACAGATACGCAGTATTTT. This codes for CSAEGLAGGPENTDTQYF.

This clonotype was counted a few times. J is TRBJ2-1 and V is TRBV18; 14 nucleotides match TRBD2. Germline lookup yields CDR1 KGHSH and CDR2 LQKENI. There are 20 residues in the CDR3. V was pared by 4 bases and J by 1 base, with 12 bases of the junction left unmatched. CDR3 in DNA: TGTGCCAGCTCACTAACCGGGACTAGCGGGAGTCCCTCTTCCTACAATGAGCAGTTCTTC. It yields the protein CASSLTGTSGSPSSYNEQFF. The full variable domain, rest sourced from reference TRBV18 and TRBJ2-1, is NAGVMQNPRHLVRRRGQEARLRCSPMKGHSHVYWYRQLPEEGLKFMVYLQKENIIDESGMPKERFSAEFPKEGPSILRIQQVVRGDSAAYFCASSLTGTSGSPSSYNEQFFGPGTRLTVL.

The chain couples TRBV4-1 to TRBJ2-7; D might be TRBD2 (5 bases). The CDR3 has 14 residues. V lost 2 bases and J lost 3, with 11 bases in between. CDR1 MGHRA and CDR2 YSYEKL come from the germline V gene. In DNA form, the CDR3 reads TGCGCCAGCAGCCAATTCGAGCGGTACTACGAGCAGTACTTC. Amino acid sequence: CASSQFERYYEQYF.

CDR3 bases: TGCAGTGCTAGAGTGCCAGCTAACTATGGCTACACCTTC. Its protein product is CSARVPANYGYTF. The chain couples TRBV20-1 to TRBJ1-2, with D hard to call. Germline V gene data show CDR1 as DFQATT and CDR2 as SNEGSKA (reference sequence). Trimming removed 1 base from V and 0 bases from J, with 6 bases in between. The CDR3 runs to 13 residues.

The V gene is TRBV3-1, the J gene TRBJ2-4; tentatively, D is TRBD1 (5 bases). CDR3 length: 13 residues. The V gene lost 1 base and the J gene lost 8 bases, with 9 bases spanning the gap. Germline assignment: CDR1 LGHDT and CDR2 YNNKEL (reference sequence). The CDR3 DNA is TGTGCCAGCAGCCAAGCAGGGCTAGACATTCAGTACTTC. It encodes CASSQAGLDIQYF.

This chain links TRBV5-4 with TRBJ2-5; 9 bases map to TRBD1. The ends lost 4 bases at V and 1 base at J; junction bases unmatched: 8. The germline V gene encodes CDR1 SGHNT and CDR2 YYREEE (reference sequence). CDR3 length: 16 amino acids. The DNA for the CDR3 is TGTGCCAGCAGCCCGGGACAGGGCGGTGTCCAAGAGACCCAGTACTTC. Translating it yields CASSPGQGGVQETQYF.

This clonotype was seen only a few times. The DNA of the CDR3 is TGCAGCGTTGAGACGGCAAACTATGGCTACACCTTC. This sequence encodes CSVETANYGYTF. This chain connects TRBV29-1 to TRBJ1-2, with D hard to call. CDR1 and CDR2 (germline): SQVTM, ANQGSEA. With 3 bases removed from V and 2 bases from J, the gap between germline ends came to 7 bases. The CDR3 consists of 12 residues.

This chain links TRBV5-1 with TRBJ1-2; tentative D call: TRBD1 (6 bases). Germline V gene lookup returns CDR1 SGHRS and CDR2 YFSETQ. This CDR3 region has 14 residues. V lost 0 bases and J 6 bases, leaving 12 bases between the germline ends. CDR3: CASSLGQVGHGYTF. Written as DNA, the CDR3 is TGCGCCAGCAGCTTGGGACAGGTCGGTCATGGCTACACCTTC. The full variable domain, in which reference TRBV5-1 and TRBJ1-2 provide the parts outside the CDR3, is KAGVTQTPRYLIKTRGQQVTLSCSPISGHRSVSWYQQTPGQGLQFLFEYFSETQRNKGNFPGRFSGRQFSNSRSEMNVSTLELGDSALYLCASSLGQVGHGYTFGSGTRLTVV.

This clonotype showed up just a few times. The chain carries TRBV3-1 and TRBJ2-3, with 9 nucleotides matching TRBD2. The CDR3 totals 17 residues. The junction had 5 bases not matched to a gene; V was cut back by 1 base and J by 0 bases. CDR1 and CDR2 (germline): LGHDT, YNNKEL (reference sequence). CDR3 amino acids: CASSQGQLAGSTDTQYF. The CDR3 nucleotides read TGTGCCAGCAGCCAAGGGCAACTAGCGGGTAGCACAGATACGCAGTATTTT.

This clonotype has a handful of counts. This chain uses TRBV28 with TRBJ1-6; perhaps TRBD1 as D (6 bases). V dropped 2 bases and J dropped 7 bases, with 15 bases sitting between them. The CDR3 consists of 16 residues. CDR1 is MDHEN and CDR2 is SYDVKM in the germline V gene. The CDR3 spells CASSLGGLPQNSPLHF. Written as DNA, the CDR3 is TGTGCCAGCAGTTTAGGGGGCCTCCCCCAGAATTCACCCCTCCACTTT.

The gene calls are TRBV5-1 and TRBJ2-7; 8 bases agree with TRBD1. With V trimmed by 2 bases and J by 3 bases, 7 bases remained unmatched. Germline CDR1 and CDR2: SGHRS and YFSETQ. The CDR3 is made up of 15 amino acids. CDR3 nucleotide sequence: TGCGCCAGCAGCTTTTTCTCAGGGGGCGACTACGAGCAGTACTTC. Translation gives CASSFFSGGDYEQYF.

V gene TRBV7-9 combines with J gene TRBJ1-2; the D is unclear. CDR3 length: 17 amino acids. Germline CDR1 and CDR2: SEHNR and FQNEAQ (reference sequence). V was pared by 1 base and J by 5 bases, with 20 bases between. For the CDR3, the DNA is TGTGCCAGCAGCTTAGATGGGGTGAGGTCCTCAAATTATGGCTACACCTTC. It translates to CASSLDGVRSSNYGYTF.

The table lists this clonotype with a few counts. The chain employs TRBV29-1 and TRBJ2-7, with 10 bases fitting TRBD2. The length of the CDR3 is 15 residues. Trimming removed 6 bases from V and 2 bases from J; junction bases left unmatched: 10. Germline V lookup: CDR1 SQVTM, CDR2 ANQGSEA. CDR3 nucleotide sequence: TGCAGCGTGAAAGGAACTAGCGGGGAAACCTACGAGCAGTACTTC. Protein sequence: CSVKGTSGETYEQYF.

In nucleotides, the CDR3 is TGTGCCAGCAGCTTAATACTAGCGGGTAGACAAGAGACCCAGTACTTC. Translation gives CASSLILAGRQETQYF. This chain joins TRBV7-9 and TRBJ2-5; 9 bases are shared with TRBD2. Germline-derived CDR1 and CDR2 are SEHNR and FQNEAQ (reference sequence). The CDR3 is made up of 16 amino acids. Germline trimming cut 2 bases from V and 2 bases from J; bases unmatched to any gene: 6.

This clonotype was detected a few times. This chain joins TRBV6-5 and TRBJ2-3; no clear D. V shed 4 bases and J shed 3 bases, with 8 bases lying between them. Germline V gene sequence: CDR1 MNHEY, CDR2 SVGAGI. The CDR3 sequence is 13 residues long. CDR3 amino acids: CASSSILTDTQYF. The CDR3 DNA follows: TGTGCCAGCAGTTCGATTCTGACAGATACGCAGTATTTT.

This rearrangement joins TRBV12-3 or TRBV12-4 to TRBJ1-5, with TRBD1 matching 7 bases. Losses at the gene ends were 6 bases for V and 6 bases for J; bases not matched to a gene: 5. This CDR3 comprises 13 residues. The CDR3 nucleotides read TGTGCCAGCAGGCAGGGGGGGGGTCAGCCCCAGCATTTT. Protein sequence: CASRQGGGQPQHF.